This T cell receptor beta chain was sequenced during a study of blood T cell repertoires in COVID-19. Study-level background: Some COVID-19 samples were acute and others convalescent; all came from the United States, Italy and Spain. T cells, B-cell-depleted T cells, or PBMCs provided the cDNA or gDNA that served as material.

Original analysis: Reference gene primer amplification gave estimated nucleated cell counts. Sequencing used immunoSEQ multiplex PCR; TCRdb keeps in-frame clones, though not all of them. V, J and clone size were drawn from that table, and D and trimming were deduced from the DNA. The sample shows approximately 330,000 clones, roughly 90% of them seen only once. Germline V CDR1 and CDR2: SGHRS, YFSETQ. This CDR3 comprises 14 residues. V lost 5 bases, J lost 2 bases, and 6 bases stayed unmatched. Sequenced sample: peripheral blood. The receptor was isolated from a woman between 50 and 59 years old with active or convalescent COVID-19. The chain recombines TRBV5-1 with TRBJ2-5, with 7 bases fitting TRBD2. The CDR3 protein is CASRRGTLQETQYF. The CDR3, as DNA: TGCGCCAGCAGGCGGGGGACTCTTCAAGAGACCCAGTACTTC.